Following are 11 T cell receptor beta chains from one sample sequenced in a study of T cells in Graves' hyperthyroidism and ophthalmopathy. Amplified TCR beta CDR3 regions came from RNA transcripts. A first-round RT-PCR of the TCR CDR3 used the HTBI primer set. TCRdb redid the calling of the multiplex PCR reads with MiXCR, one entry per CDR3 protein. The table lists about 290,000 distinct CDR3 sequences, 15% to 20% of them singletons, with around 35% in the top ten. Sequenced sample: blood. Receptors were obtained from a man under 40 with Graves' hyperthyroidism.

This clonotype was seen many times. The chain combines TRBV12-3 or TRBV12-4 with TRBJ1-1; no clear D. This CDR3 comprises 13 residues. V lost 7 bases and J lost 0, with 9 bases in between. The CDR3 is CASNQNMNTEAFF. CDR3 DNA sequence: TGTGCCAGCAACCAGAATATGAACACTGAAGCTTTCTTT.

The J gene is TRBJ2-7, the V gene TRBV18; 7 bases match TRBD1. The CDR3 length is 13 residues. Germline values: CDR1 KGHSH, CDR2 LQKENI. The V and J ends lost 0 bases and 4 bases, in that order; junction bases with no gene match: 0. Here the CDR3 DNA reads TGTGCCAGCTCACCACCGGGACAGTACGAGCAGTACTTC. Its protein is CASSPPGQYEQYF.

Concerning this clonotype: This could be a read error, since a much larger clone is one nucleotide away. The genes are TRBV6-1 and TRBJ1-1; D is undetermined. V was clipped by 3 bases and J by 5 bases, with 16 bases between them. The CDR3 has 15 amino acids. Germline-derived CDR1 and CDR2 are MNHNS and SASEGT. The CDR3 DNA reads TGTGCCAGCAGTGATTTCGGAACGTTGGGGACTGAAGCTTTCTTT. Translating gives CASSDFGTLGTEAFF.

There are many counts of this clonotype. V usage is TRBV5-1 and J usage is TRBJ2-2; 7 bases are shared with TRBD2. The V gene's germline CDR1 is SGHRS and CDR2 YFSETQ. The CDR3 consists of 14 residues. V gave up 5 bases and J gave up 1 base; unmatched junction bases: 2. The CDR3, as DNA: TGCGCCAGCAGAGGGACTATGAACACCGGGGAGCTGTTTTTT. Translation gives CASRGTMNTGELFF.

Many counts were recorded for this clonotype. The V gene is TRBV5-1, the J gene TRBJ2-2; a possible D gene is TRBD1 (6 bases). The germline V gene has CDR1 SGHRS and CDR2 YFSETQ. This CDR3 spans 14 amino acids. V was pared by 4 bases and J by 8 bases, with 15 bases between. CDR3 nucleotides: TGCGCCAGCAGCGAACGACAGGACCCGGGGGAGCTGTTTTTT. Translation: CASSERQDPGELFF.

This chain connects TRBV5-4 to TRBJ1-2; 8 positions agree with TRBD1. The length of the CDR3 is 15 residues. Trimming cost V 2 bases and J 4 bases; bases outside gene matches: 7. Germline-derived CDR1 and CDR2 are SGHNT and YYREEE (reference sequence). The CDR3 sequence is CASSLGQGSVYGYTF. As DNA, the CDR3 is TGTGCCAGCAGCTTAGGACAGGGAAGTGTCTATGGCTACACCTTC.

This clonotype has a handful of counts. V and J are TRBV5-1 and TRBJ2-5; D remains ambiguous. This CDR3 region has 15 residues. Germline assignment: CDR1 SGHRS and CDR2 YFSETQ. V gave up 2 bases and J gave up 1 base, with 12 bases separating them. The CDR3 is CASSLTDPTQETQYF. For the CDR3, the DNA is TGCGCCAGCAGCTTAACAGATCCGACCCAAGAGACCCAGTACTTC. Supplemented by reference TRBV5-1 and TRBJ2-5, the full variable domain reads KAGVTQTPRYLIKTRGQQVTLSCSPISGHRSVSWYQQTPGQGLQFLFEYFSETQRNKGNFPGRFSGRQFSNSRSEMNVSTLELGDSALYLCASSLTDPTQETQYFGPGTRLLVL.

This clonotype was recorded many times. The gene calls are TRBV28 and TRBJ2-7, with D maybe TRBD2 (7 bases). The CDR3 extends over 15 amino acids. The V end was cut by 4 bases, the J end by 5 bases, with 18 bases between. Germline V gene data show CDR1 as MDHEN and CDR2 as SYDVKM. The CDR3 DNA follows: TGTGCCAGCAGTTCCCTCTCGGGGGGCGCCGACGAGCAGTACTTC. Protein sequence: CASSSLSGGADEQYF. The entire variable domain, with the rest obtained from reference TRBV28 and TRBJ2-7, is as follows: DVKVTQSSRYLVKRTGEKVFLECVQDMDHENMFWYRQDPGLGLRLIYFSYDVKMKEKGDIPEGYSVSREKKERFSLILESASTNQTSMYLCASSSLSGGADEQYFGPGTRLTVT.

The V call is TRBV6-1, the J call TRBJ1-4; D uncertain. The CDR3 spans 15 residues. The germline V and J ends were trimmed by 4 bases and 2 bases, with 11 bases remaining between them. Germline loops: CDR1 MNHNS, CDR2 SASEGT. The CDR3 coding sequence is TGTGCCAGCAGTGCCTCTGTCACGACTAATGAAAAACTGTTTTTT. It specifies CASSASVTTNEKLFF.

This clonotype has only a few counts. This chain connects TRBV5-6 to TRBJ2-7; D might be TRBD1 or TRBD2, each matching 7 bases. The CDR3 has 15 amino acids. Deletions cut 4 bases from V and 4 bases from J, with 18 bases between. Germline values: CDR1 SGHDT, CDR2 YYEEEE. CDR3 region: CASSAGRGRGYEQYF. The CDR3 DNA reads as TGTGCCAGCAGCGCGGGTAGGGGGCGGGGGTACGAGCAGTACTTC.

This clonotype was picked up many times. This CDR3 reads CASSPRGQANTEAFF. CDR3 DNA sequence: TGTGCCAGCTCACCCAGGGGACAGGCCAACACTGAAGCTTTCTTT. The V and J genes are TRBV18 and TRBJ1-1, with 8 bases fitting TRBD1. V lost 3 bases, J lost 2 bases, and 5 bases stayed unmatched. The germline V gene has CDR1 KGHSH and CDR2 LQKENI. This CDR3 has 15 residues. Variable domain in full (rest from reference TRBV18 and TRBJ1-1): NAGVMQNPRHLVRRRGQEARLRCSPMKGHSHVYWYRQLPEEGLKFMVYLQKENIIDESGMPKERFSAEFPKEGPSILRIQQVVRGDSAAYFCASSPRGQANTEAFFGQGTRLTVV.